A single sample gave rise to the 2 T cell receptor beta chains below, sequenced in a study of shared clonotypes between healthy human individuals. Data came from immunoSEQ multiplex PCR; TCRdb stores just in-frame clones and leaves some out. The sample records fewer than 550,000 clones, approximately 79% being singletons. The sequencing sample was made of PBMCs. All receptors come from a woman in her thirties or forties in good health. Some clones in this sample may be carry-over from other donors' samples.

V is TRBV7-2 and J is TRBJ1-2; D uncertain. V gave up 0 bases and J gave up 0 bases, with 8 bases separating them. This CDR3 comprises 15 residues. Germline loops: CDR1 SGHTA, CDR2 FQGNSA. For the CDR3, the DNA is TGTGCCAGCAGCTTAGCAACGACCACTAACTATGGCTACACCTTC. As protein: CASSLATTTNYGYTF.

The rearrangement links TRBV4-1 to TRBJ2-3; D may be TRBD1 (6 bases). Trimming stripped 2 bases from V and 2 bases from J, with 11 bases between. Germline CDR1 and CDR2: MGHRA and YSYEKL. This CDR3 comprises 15 residues. The CDR3 region is CASSQQGRSTDTQYF. The DNA of the CDR3 is TGCGCCAGCAGCCAACAGGGGAGATCCACAGATACGCAGTATTTT.